This is a list of T cell receptor beta chains from one sample in a study of shared clonotypes between healthy human individuals. Sequencing used immunoSEQ multiplex PCR; TCRdb keeps in-frame clones, though not all of them. The table has 550,000 to 750,000 clones, about 90% seen once. Material: naive CD8+ T cells sorted from blood. The receptors shown here come from a man aged 25-45 years in good health. The CDR3 runs from the conserved cysteine through the conserved F or W. Fields, in order: V gene, J gene, D gene, clone size, CDR3 protein, CDR3 DNA. The D gene is left open where the match is weak. Where a row states a size, it is once, few, many or the class of an expanded clone; other rows omit it.

v_call: TRBV9; j_call: TRBJ2-2; d_call: TRBD2; clone_size: -; cdr3_aa: CASSAPFREAGNTGELFF; cdr3_nt: TGTGCCAGCAGCGCCCCCTTTCGGGAAGCGGGAAACACCGGGGAGCTGTTTTTT
v_call: TRBV7-9; j_call: TRBJ2-7; d_call: TRBD1; clone_size: -; cdr3_aa: CASSLPVPGQGLGYEQYF; cdr3_nt: TGTGCCAGCAGCTTACCGGTCCCGGGACAGGGGCTGGGGTACGAGCAGTACTTC
v_call: TRBV29-1; j_call: TRBJ1-3; d_call: -; clone_size: -; cdr3_aa: CSVSAQGSNTIYF; cdr3_nt: TGCAGTGTTTCAGCACAGGGCAGCAACACCATATATTTT
v_call: TRBV27; j_call: TRBJ1-1; d_call: -; clone_size: -; cdr3_aa: CASSLKRTGTEAFF; cdr3_nt: TGTGCCAGCAGTTTAAAGAGGACGGGCACTGAAGCTTTCTTT
v_call: TRBV27; j_call: TRBJ2-1; d_call: TRBD1; clone_size: -; cdr3_aa: CASRIRDRYNEQFF; cdr3_nt: TGTGCCAGCCGGATCCGGGACAGGTACAATGAGCAGTTCTTC
v_call: TRBV7-9; j_call: TRBJ2-5; d_call: TRBD1; clone_size: -; cdr3_aa: CASSASPGQGMETQYF; cdr3_nt: TGTGCCAGCAGCGCTAGCCCGGGACAGGGTATGGAGACCCAGTACTTC
v_call: TRBV7-9; j_call: TRBJ2-7; d_call: TRBD1; clone_size: -; cdr3_aa: CASSSFRTGGYEQYF; cdr3_nt: TGTGCCAGCAGCTCTTTCAGGACAGGCGGATACGAGCAGTACTTC
v_call: TRBV4-3; j_call: TRBJ2-1; d_call: -; clone_size: -; cdr3_aa: CASSQDLGAEEQFF; cdr3_nt: TGCGCCAGCAGCCAAGATCTAGGGGCGGAGGAGCAGTTCTTC
v_call: TRBV9; j_call: TRBJ1-4; d_call: -; clone_size: -; cdr3_aa: CASGGREKLFF; cdr3_nt: TGTGCCAGCGGGGGCCGGGAAAAACTGTTTTTT
v_call: TRBV19; j_call: TRBJ2-1; d_call: TRBD2; clone_size: -; cdr3_aa: CASTGTSGTSYNEQFF; cdr3_nt: TGTGCCAGTACCGGGACTAGCGGGACGTCCTACAATGAGCAGTTCTTC
v_call: TRBV29-1; j_call: TRBJ2-1; d_call: -; clone_size: -; cdr3_aa: CSVEEADINEQFF; cdr3_nt: TGCAGCGTTGAAGAGGCAGATATCAATGAGCAGTTCTTC
v_call: TRBV5-1; j_call: TRBJ2-1; d_call: TRBD2; clone_size: -; cdr3_aa: CASSLAVLGLAGERSYNEQFF; cdr3_nt: TGCGCCAGCAGCTTGGCCGTTTTGGGACTAGCGGGAGAACGGTCCTACAATGAGCAGTTCTTC
v_call: TRBV4-1; j_call: TRBJ2-7; d_call: -; clone_size: once; cdr3_aa: CASSQVEGGAYEQYF; cdr3_nt: TGCGCCAGCAGCCAAGTGGAGGGGGGTGCCTACGAGCAGTACTTC
v_call: TRBV27; j_call: TRBJ1-1; d_call: TRBD1; clone_size: -; cdr3_aa: CASSLGQGAGTEAFF; cdr3_nt: TGTGCCAGCAGTTTAGGACAGGGGGCTGGTACTGAAGCTTTCTTT
v_call: TRBV4-1; j_call: TRBJ1-1; d_call: -; clone_size: once; cdr3_aa: CASKQAGRTEAFF; cdr3_nt: TGCGCCAGCAAGCAGGCGGGTAGGACTGAAGCTTTCTTT
v_call: TRBV19; j_call: TRBJ1-1; d_call: TRBD1; clone_size: once; cdr3_aa: CASSALQGGNTEAFF; cdr3_nt: TGTGCCAGTAGTGCGCTACAGGGGGGGAACACTGAAGCTTTCTTT
v_call: TRBV7-9; j_call: TRBJ2-1; d_call: -; clone_size: once; cdr3_aa: CASTIPGARSHNEQFF; cdr3_nt: TGTGCCAGCACTATCCCCGGGGCTCGTTCTCACAATGAGCAGTTCTTC
v_call: TRBV18; j_call: TRBJ2-7; d_call: -; clone_size: -; cdr3_aa: CASSQPGHSYEQYF; cdr3_nt: TGTGCCAGCTCACAGCCAGGGCACTCCTACGAGCAGTACTTC
v_call: TRBV7-9; j_call: TRBJ2-1; d_call: TRBD2; clone_size: -; cdr3_aa: CASSLGLAGGPGFFNEQFF; cdr3_nt: TGTGCCAGCAGCTTAGGACTAGCGGGAGGGCCGGGTTTTTTCAATGAGCAGTTCTTC
v_call: TRBV2; j_call: TRBJ2-1; d_call: TRBD2; clone_size: -; cdr3_aa: CASRAGGGNEQFF; cdr3_nt: TGTGCCAGCAGAGCGGGAGGAGGCAATGAGCAGTTCTTC
v_call: TRBV6-1; j_call: TRBJ2-3; d_call: -; clone_size: -; cdr3_aa: CASSEAWITSTDTQYF; cdr3_nt: TGTGCCAGCAGTGAGGCGTGGATTACTAGCACAGATACGCAGTATTTT
v_call: TRBV30; j_call: TRBJ1-4; d_call: TRBD1; clone_size: -; cdr3_aa: CAWSYPGQATNEKLFF; cdr3_nt: TGTGCCTGGAGTTACCCGGGACAGGCAACTAATGAAAAACTGTTTTTT
v_call: TRBV27; j_call: TRBJ2-1; d_call: -; clone_size: -; cdr3_aa: CASNEFTTYYNEQFF; cdr3_nt: TGTGCCAGCAACGAATTCACCACTTATTACAATGAGCAGTTCTTC
v_call: TRBV27; j_call: TRBJ1-3; d_call: -; clone_size: -; cdr3_aa: CASSLGLTSGNTIYF; cdr3_nt: TGTGCCAGCAGTCTAGGACTTACCTCTGGAAACACCATATATTTT
v_call: TRBV4-3; j_call: TRBJ1-1; d_call: TRBD1; clone_size: few; cdr3_aa: CASSQVLRGRTRTEAFF; cdr3_nt: TGCGCCAGCAGCCAAGTTTTAAGGGGGCGAACTCGGACTGAAGCTTTCTTT
v_call: TRBV6-1; j_call: TRBJ2-7; d_call: -; clone_size: -; cdr3_aa: CASSEAWAVSSYEQYF; cdr3_nt: TGTGCCAGCAGTGAAGCATGGGCGGTTAGCTCCTACGAGCAGTACTTC
v_call: TRBV4-3; j_call: TRBJ2-1; d_call: TRBD1; clone_size: once; cdr3_aa: CASSQDPGQTFYEQFF; cdr3_nt: TGCGCCAGCAGCCAAGATCCGGGACAGACCTTTTATGAGCAGTTCTTC
v_call: TRBV11-2; j_call: TRBJ2-7; d_call: -; clone_size: -; cdr3_aa: CASSLVFGRTHEQYF; cdr3_nt: TGTGCCAGCAGCTTAGTGTTCGGCAGGACCCACGAGCAGTACTTC
v_call: TRBV7-3; j_call: TRBJ2-2; d_call: -; clone_size: -; cdr3_aa: CASSFGIAGVGTGELFF; cdr3_nt: TGTGCCAGCAGCTTTGGTATCGCCGGGGTTGGAACCGGGGAGCTGTTTTTT
v_call: TRBV27; j_call: TRBJ2-7; d_call: TRBD2; clone_size: once; cdr3_aa: CASSLTPGLAVTYEQYF; cdr3_nt: TGTGCCAGCAGTTTGACCCCGGGACTAGCGGTAACCTACGAGCAGTACTTC
v_call: TRBV19; j_call: TRBJ2-3; d_call: -; clone_size: -; cdr3_aa: CASSIGSGFTDTQYF; cdr3_nt: TGTGCCAGTAGTATAGGTAGCGGTTTTACAGATACGCAGTATTTT
v_call: TRBV7-9; j_call: TRBJ1-1; d_call: -; clone_size: once; cdr3_aa: CASSLVPDTYYMNTEAFF; cdr3_nt: TGTGCCAGCAGCTTAGTACCGGACACTTACTACATGAACACTGAAGCTTTCTTT
v_call: TRBV4-1; j_call: TRBJ1-5; d_call: -; clone_size: -; cdr3_aa: CASSHYSHLQPQHF; cdr3_nt: TGCGCCAGCAGCCATTACAGCCACCTTCAGCCCCAGCATTTT
v_call: TRBV10-2; j_call: TRBJ2-1; d_call: TRBD2; clone_size: -; cdr3_aa: CASGSSGTSGYEQFF; cdr3_nt: TGCGCCAGCGGAAGCTCCGGGACTAGCGGATATGAGCAGTTCTTC
v_call: TRBV29-1; j_call: TRBJ2-7; d_call: TRBD2; clone_size: -; cdr3_aa: CSVLAGVSYEQYF; cdr3_nt: TGCAGCGTTCTAGCGGGAGTAAGCTACGAGCAGTACTTC
v_call: TRBV5-1; j_call: TRBJ2-2; d_call: -; clone_size: -; cdr3_aa: CASSEYVGELFF; cdr3_nt: TGCGCCAGCAGCGAATACGTGGGGGAGCTGTTTTTT
v_call: TRBV11-2; j_call: TRBJ2-7; d_call: -; clone_size: -; cdr3_aa: CASSFHWDKSYEQYF; cdr3_nt: TGTGCCAGCAGCTTCCATTGGGATAAATCCTACGAGCAGTACTTC
v_call: TRBV21-1; j_call: TRBJ2-3; d_call: -; clone_size: -; cdr3_aa: CARSGGPAGGPVGTQYF; cdr3_nt: TGTGCTCGTTCCGGAGGCCCAGCGGGAGGGCCAGTCGGTACGCAGTATTTT
v_call: TRBV7-9; j_call: TRBJ2-3; d_call: -; clone_size: -; cdr3_aa: CASSFLGRSTDTQYF; cdr3_nt: TGTGCCAGCAGCTTTCTAGGGCGCAGCACAGATACGCAGTATTTT
v_call: TRBV27; j_call: TRBJ2-7; d_call: TRBD1; clone_size: -; cdr3_aa: CASSWTGSSYEQYF; cdr3_nt: TGTGCCAGCAGTTGGACAGGGAGCTCCTACGAGCAGTACTTC
v_call: TRBV6-4; j_call: TRBJ2-1; d_call: TRBD2; clone_size: -; cdr3_aa: CASSDIAGAYNEQFF; cdr3_nt: TGTGCCAGCAGTGACATAGCGGGAGCCTACAATGAGCAGTTCTTC
v_call: TRBV5-1; j_call: TRBJ2-5; d_call: -; clone_size: -; cdr3_aa: CASSGGLQETQYF; cdr3_nt: TGCGCCAGCAGCGGGGGACTCCAAGAGACCCAGTACTTC
v_call: TRBV15; j_call: TRBJ2-5; d_call: -; clone_size: -; cdr3_aa: CATSPGLEQGFRETQYF; cdr3_nt: TGTGCCACCAGCCCCGGTTTAGAACAGGGATTCCGTGAGACCCAGTACTTC
v_call: TRBV10-1; j_call: TRBJ2-2; d_call: TRBD2; clone_size: -; cdr3_aa: CASSPPGLAVTGELFF; cdr3_nt: TGCGCCAGCAGCCCACCGGGACTAGCGGTAACCGGGGAGCTGTTTTTT
v_call: TRBV6-4; j_call: TRBJ2-3; d_call: TRBD1; clone_size: -; cdr3_aa: CASSESGTGADTQYF; cdr3_nt: TGTGCCAGCAGTGAATCAGGGACAGGTGCGGATACGCAGTATTTT
v_call: TRBV2; j_call: TRBJ2-5; d_call: -; clone_size: -; cdr3_aa: CASRGPALETQYF; cdr3_nt: TGTGCCAGCAGGGGGCCGGCGTTGGAGACCCAGTACTTC
v_call: TRBV5-1; j_call: TRBJ2-1; d_call: -; clone_size: -; cdr3_aa: CASSLETREQFF; cdr3_nt: TGCGCCAGCAGCTTGGAGACCCGGGAGCAGTTCTTC
v_call: TRBV11-2; j_call: TRBJ2-7; d_call: TRBD1; clone_size: -; cdr3_aa: CARKTGGYEQYF; cdr3_nt: TGTGCCAGAAAAACAGGGGGCTACGAGCAGTACTTC
v_call: TRBV27; j_call: TRBJ2-1; d_call: TRBD1; clone_size: -; cdr3_aa: CASSEGQGGNEQFF; cdr3_nt: TGTGCCAGCAGTGAGGGACAGGGCGGCAATGAGCAGTTCTTC
v_call: TRBV6-5; j_call: TRBJ2-7; d_call: -; clone_size: once; cdr3_aa: CASRGPGTYEQYF; cdr3_nt: TGTGCCAGCCGGGGACCGGGGACCTACGAGCAGTACTTC
v_call: TRBV5-5; j_call: TRBJ2-3; d_call: TRBD2; clone_size: -; cdr3_aa: CASSRVSGDYTDTQYF; cdr3_nt: TGTGCCAGCAGCCGTGTTAGCGGGGATTACACAGATACGCAGTATTTT
v_call: TRBV6-5; j_call: TRBJ2-7; d_call: TRBD1; clone_size: -; cdr3_aa: CASRYRGYYEQYF; cdr3_nt: TGTGCCAGCAGGTACAGGGGCTACTACGAGCAGTACTTC
v_call: TRBV11-2; j_call: TRBJ1-3; d_call: -; clone_size: -; cdr3_aa: CASSLGLGTRNTIYF; cdr3_nt: TGTGCCAGCAGTTTAGGGCTGGGGACTCGAAACACCATATATTTT
v_call: TRBV4-3; j_call: TRBJ2-5; d_call: -; clone_size: -; cdr3_aa: CASSQDRGETQYF; cdr3_nt: TGCGCCAGCAGCCAAGATCGCGGCGAGACCCAGTACTTC
v_call: TRBV7-9; j_call: TRBJ2-1; d_call: TRBD2; clone_size: -; cdr3_aa: CASSLSGRALNEQFF; cdr3_nt: TGTGCCAGCAGCTTAAGCGGGAGGGCCCTCAATGAGCAGTTCTTC
v_call: TRBV7-9; j_call: TRBJ1-1; d_call: -; clone_size: -; cdr3_aa: CASSLGQLEAFF; cdr3_nt: TGTGCCAGCAGCTTAGGACAGCTTGAAGCTTTCTTT
v_call: TRBV7-3; j_call: TRBJ2-3; d_call: -; clone_size: once; cdr3_aa: CASRPGGQGKSDTQYF; cdr3_nt: TGTGCCAGCCGCCCTGGGGGGCAGGGGAAGTCAGATACGCAGTATTTT
v_call: TRBV6-5; j_call: TRBJ2-7; d_call: -; clone_size: -; cdr3_aa: CASSSLSYEQYF; cdr3_nt: TGTGCCAGCAGTAGTCTCTCCTACGAGCAGTACTTC
v_call: TRBV20-1; j_call: TRBJ1-3; d_call: -; clone_size: -; cdr3_aa: CSAEEGNTIYF; cdr3_nt: TGCAGTGCTGAAGAAGGAAACACCATATATTTT
v_call: TRBV4-1; j_call: TRBJ2-1; d_call: -; clone_size: -; cdr3_aa: CASSQGNEQFF; cdr3_nt: TGCGCCAGCAGCCAAGGCAATGAGCAGTTCTTC